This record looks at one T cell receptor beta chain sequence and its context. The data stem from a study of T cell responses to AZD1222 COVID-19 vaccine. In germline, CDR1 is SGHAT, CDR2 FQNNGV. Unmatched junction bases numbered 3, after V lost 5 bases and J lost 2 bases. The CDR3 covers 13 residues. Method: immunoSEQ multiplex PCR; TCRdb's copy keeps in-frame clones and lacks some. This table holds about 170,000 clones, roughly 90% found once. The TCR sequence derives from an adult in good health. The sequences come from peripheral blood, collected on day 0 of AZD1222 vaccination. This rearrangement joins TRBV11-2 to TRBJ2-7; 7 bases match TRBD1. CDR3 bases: TGTGCCAGCAGCGTCGACAGGGCCTACGAGCAGTACTTC. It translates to CASSVDRAYEQYF. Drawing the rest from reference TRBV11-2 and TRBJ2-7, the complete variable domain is EAGVAQSPRYKIIEKRQSVAFWCNPISGHATLYWYQQILGQGPKLLIQFQNNGVVDDSQLPKDRFSAERLKGVDSTLKIQPAKLEDSAVYLCASSVDRAYEQYFGPGTRLTVT.